Each of the 7 T cell receptor beta chains below was sequenced from the same sample in a study of monozygotic twins with inflammatory bowel disease (dated by TCRdb to about 2019). Library prep was done by 5' RACE. The data were produced on an Illumina HiSeq 2500. Through TCRdb reprocessing, the reads give one entry per CDR3 protein sequence; DNA is omitted. In this sample's table one finds 200,000 to 250,000 distinct CDR3 sequences. Less than 2% of the sample rests with the top ten. The sample consisted of blood. These receptors all come from a human donor with ulcerative colitis or Crohn's disease, or a healthy co-twin of an affected twin (not recorded which).

V and J are TRBV19 and TRBJ2-7. The CDR3 has 16 amino acids. From germline, CDR1 is LNHDA and CDR2 SQIVND (reference sequence). The CDR3 sequence is CASSSSGPSGSYEQYF. The whole variable domain, remainder taken from reference TRBV19 and TRBJ2-7, is DGGITQSPKYLFRKEGQNVTLSCEQNLNHDAMYWYRQDPGQGLRLIYYSQIVNDFQKGDIAEGYSVSREKKESFPLTVTSAQKNPTAFYLCASSSSGPSGSYEQYFGPGTRLTVT.

The genes are TRBV11-2 and TRBJ2-3; the TCRdb call, TRBD1, lacks DNA for checking. Looked up from germline, CDR1 is SGHAT and CDR2 is FQNNGV. The CDR3 covers 20 residues. The chain's CDR3 is CASSFPSVFRGGASRNTQYF.

The V call is TRBV7-7, the J call TRBJ2-7; TCRdb gives TRBD2 as the D gene, but with no DNA this cannot be confirmed. The CDR3 is made up of 15 amino acids. The germline gives CDR1 SSHAT, CDR2 FNYEAQ (reference sequence). CDR3 sequence: CASSKELGAPYEQYF.

CDR3 sequence: CASSLTYERSYEQFF. The chain uses TRBV5-1 and TRBJ2-1. Germline values: CDR1 SGHRS, CDR2 YFSETQ. The CDR3 is 15 amino acids. The full variable domain, completed using reference TRBV5-1 and TRBJ2-1, is KAGVTQTPRYLIKTRGQQVTLSCSPISGHRSVSWYQQTPGQGLQFLFEYFSETQRNKGNFPGRFSGRQFSNSRSEMNVSTLELGDSALYLCASSLTYERSYEQFFGPGTRLTVL.

V and J are TRBV5-1 and TRBJ1-2; TCRdb picks TRBD1, but there is no DNA to check that call. CDR1 and CDR2 from the germline V gene are SGHRS and YFSETQ. CDR3 length equals 15 residues. CDR3 protein: CASSLAGGGSYGYTF. The full variable domain, in which reference TRBV5-1 and TRBJ1-2 provide the parts outside the CDR3, is KAGVTQTPRYLIKTRGQQVTLSCSPISGHRSVSWYQQTPGQGLQFLFEYFSETQRNKGNFPGRFSGRQFSNSRSEMNVSTLELGDSALYLCASSLAGGGSYGYTFGSGTRLTVV.

The chain has TRBV10-3 and TRBJ2-1; TCRdb's D gene call, TRBD1, goes unchecked for lack of DNA. The CDR3 contains 15 residues. Germline V gene data show CDR1 as ENHRY and CDR2 as SYGVKD. The CDR3 loop reads CAIRPGRGDYNEQFF.

This rearrangement joins TRBV11-1 to TRBJ2-2; no DNA is available, so the TRBD2 call from TCRdb remains unchecked. CDR3 length equals 18 residues. Germline CDR1 SGHAT, CDR2 FQDESV (reference sequence). This CDR3 is CASSQPSGTSATTGELFF.